These 30 T cell receptor beta chains share one sample of origin, sequenced in a study of shared clonotypes between healthy human individuals. Here immunoSEQ multiplex PCR was the method, and the copy in TCRdb shows in-frame clones only, minus some. The sample has under 650,000 clones, about 96% seen once. Sequenced material: naive CD4+ T cells sorted from blood. Stated subset: CD45RA+ positively selected. The receptors originated from a woman aged 25-40 years in good health.

V is TRBV15 and J is TRBJ2-1, with D unresolved. The CDR3 has 15 residues. V lost 3 bases and J 8 bases, leaving 17 bases between the germline ends. Germline values: CDR1 LNHNV, CDR2 YYDKDF (reference sequence). CDR3 sequence reads: CATSRFQDDGDEQFF. Here the CDR3 DNA reads TGTGCCACCAGCAGGTTTCAGGACGATGGGGATGAGCAGTTCTTC.

This rearrangement joins TRBV30 to TRBJ1-3; D perhaps matches TRBD1 (6 bases). This CDR3 region has 18 residues. The V end was cut by 1 base, the J end by 0 bases, with 19 bases between. Germline V gene lookup returns CDR1 GTSNPN and CDR2 SVGIG (reference sequence). The CDR3 region is CAWSDYTQGRLSGNTIYF. CDR3 in DNA: TGTGCCTGGAGTGATTACACCCAGGGGAGGCTCTCTGGAAACACCATATATTTT.

The genes are TRBV28 and TRBJ1-1, with D possibly matching TRBD1 (6 bases). The CDR3 contains 16 residues. Germline V lookup: CDR1 MDHEN, CDR2 SYDVKM. Trimming cost V 6 bases and J 1 base, with 18 bases left between them. The CDR3 nucleotides read TGTGCCAGCAGCCCCCCCACCAGGGGCGGGAACACTGAAGCTTTCTTT. Translating gives CASSPPTRGGNTEAFF. Filled out from reference TRBV28 and TRBJ1-1, the complete variable domain reads DVKVTQSSRYLVKRTGEKVFLECVQDMDHENMFWYRQDPGLGLRLIYFSYDVKMKEKGDIPEGYSVSREKKERFSLILESASTNQTSMYLCASSPPTRGGNTEAFFGQGTRLTVV.

The gene calls are TRBV29-1 and TRBJ2-6, with D maybe TRBD2 (7 bases). V dropped 4 bases and J dropped 3 bases, with 19 bases sitting between them. Per germline, CDR1 SQVTM and CDR2 ANQGSEA. The CDR3 extends over 17 amino acids. CDR3 sequence: CSVARSYRDYGANVLTF. CDR3 bases: TGCAGCGTTGCCAGGTCGTACAGGGACTATGGGGCCAACGTCCTGACTTTC.

J is TRBJ1-3 and V is TRBV7-2; 7 bases agree with TRBD1. V lost 6 bases and J lost 0; bases outside the gene matches: 17. In germline, CDR1 is SGHTA, CDR2 FQGNSA. The CDR3 is 19 residues long. DNA for the CDR3: TGTGCCAGCAGTTTACAGGGGAACCGAAGGGTAAGCTCTGGAAACACCATATATTTT. Protein: CASSLQGNRRVSSGNTIYF.

The chain couples TRBV7-9 to TRBJ2-1; D is possibly TRBD1 (5 bases). CDR3 size: 16 residues. Germline loops: CDR1 SEHNR, CDR2 FQNEAQ (reference sequence). Trimming left V 5 bases short and J 0 bases short, with 14 bases between. For the CDR3, the DNA is TGTGCCAGCAGCGGTCAGACAGCTAACTCCTACAATGAGCAGTTCTTC. Protein product: CASSGQTANSYNEQFF.

V usage is TRBV2 and J usage is TRBJ1-1; D may be TRBD1 (6 bases). The CDR3 consists of 14 residues. V lost 7 bases and J lost 2, with 14 bases in between. Looked up from germline, CDR1 is SNHLY and CDR2 is FYNNEI. This chain's CDR3 is CASKEGGANTEAFF. CDR3 in DNA: TGTGCCAGCAAGGAGGGGGGGGCAAACACTGAAGCTTTCTTT.

The CDR3 DNA follows: TGCGCCAGCAGCCTAGGAGGGACAGAAGACTCGTTCGGCGAGCAGTACTTC. Protein: CASSLGGTEDSFGEQYF. The V gene is TRBV10-1, the J gene TRBJ2-5; tentative D call: TRBD1 (7 bases). The end of the DNA aligns better with TRBJ2-7, so the J call may be wrong. CDR1 and CDR2 (germline): WNHNN, SYGVQD (reference sequence). The CDR3 totals 17 residues.

V and J are TRBV19 and TRBJ2-1; D may be TRBD2 (7 bases). The V end was cut by 5 bases, the J end by 6 bases, with 20 bases between. Germline V gene sequence: CDR1 LNHDA, CDR2 SQIVND (reference sequence). The length of the CDR3 is 16 residues. Here the CDR3 reads CASSSASGRGGNEQFF. DNA of the CDR3: TGTGCCAGTAGTTCGGCTAGCGGTAGAGGGGGCAATGAGCAGTTCTTC.

This sequence joins TRBV6-5 and TRBJ2-7; D is undetermined. Germline V lookup: CDR1 MNHEY, CDR2 SVGAGI. V was cut by 6 bases and J by 0 bases, with 15 bases left in between. The CDR3 is 15 amino acids. The CDR3 loop reads CASSPNGRTSYEQYF. CDR3 DNA: TGTGCCAGCAGCCCCAATGGACGAACCTCCTACGAGCAGTACTTC.

The V call is TRBV7-2, the J call TRBJ2-2; no firm D call. Trimming took 1 base from V and 5 from J, leaving 8 bases between them. Germline CDR1 reads SGHTA; CDR2 reads FQGNSA. The CDR3 is 14 residues long. CDR3 protein: CASSLGTGTGELFF. CDR3 DNA: TGTGCCAGCAGCTTAGGCACCGGGACCGGGGAGCTGTTTTTT. The full variable domain, in which reference TRBV7-2 and TRBJ2-2 provide the parts outside the CDR3, is GAGVSQSPSNKVTEKGKDVELRCDPISGHTALYWYRQSLGQGLEFLIYFQGNSAPDKSGLPSDRFSAERTGGSVSTLTIQRTQQEDSAVYLCASSLGTGTGELFFGEGSRLTVL.

The V and J genes are TRBV2 and TRBJ1-2; perhaps TRBD1 as D (5 bases). Germline V gene sequence: CDR1 SNHLY, CDR2 FYNNEI. V was cut by 7 bases and J by 2 bases, with 11 bases left in between. The CDR3 is made up of 13 amino acids. The DNA of the CDR3 is TGTGCCAGCACCCCGACAGCCAACTATGGCTACACCTTC. Amino acids: CASTPTANYGYTF.

The gene calls are TRBV28 and TRBJ1-4; no clear D gene. Germline V gene sequence: CDR1 MDHEN, CDR2 SYDVKM. CDR3 length equals 14 residues. Trimming stripped 6 bases from V and 2 bases from J, with 10 bases between. The CDR3 region has the DNA TGTGCCAGCAGGACGACGGGGACTAATGAAAAACTGTTTTTT. Translating it yields CASRTTGTNEKLFF.

This chain uses TRBV11-2 with TRBJ1-2, with 7 bases lining up with TRBD1. Germline values: CDR1 SGHAT, CDR2 FQNNGV. J lost 3 bases, V lost 4 bases, and 2 bases had no gene match. The CDR3 is 13 amino acids. The CDR3 is CASSSGQDYGYTF. The CDR3 DNA reads TGTGCCAGCAGCTCAGGACAGGACTATGGCTACACCTTC.

This chain joins TRBV5-1 and TRBJ2-3; D is unresolved. Germline CDR1 and CDR2: SGHRS and YFSETQ. The CDR3 contains 15 residues. The V end lost 1 base, the J end lost 2 bases, and 11 bases lay between the germline ends. CDR3 bases: TGCGCCAGCAGCTTGCCCGTCAGTACCACAGATACGCAGTATTTT. Amino acids: CASSLPVSTTDTQYF.

Turning to this clone: No DNA is shown, since the ends of the CDR3 on it are uncertain; the CDR3 is the one TCRdb lists. The chain couples TRBV21-1 to TRBJ2-7; the table's TRBD2 call for D was not verified on the DNA. TRBV21-1 is noted as a pseudogene. With termini counted, the CDR3 has 18 amino acids. CDR3 protein: CASSKVGSGAHCPFEQYF.

The chain combines TRBV10-3 with TRBJ1-5; possibly TRBD1 for D (6 bases). The germline gives CDR1 ENHRY, CDR2 SYGVKD. The CDR3 consists of 15 residues. Trimming pared 8 bases from V and 0 bases from J, leaving 14 bases between. CDR3 sequence (DNA): TGTGCCATCGGGGGGCAGAGTAATAGCAATCAGCCCCAGCATTTT. Protein: CAIGGQSNSNQPQHF.

The rearrangement joins TRBV11-2 to TRBJ2-2; 7 nucleotides align to TRBD2. CDR1 and CDR2 from the germline V gene are SGHAT and FQNNGV. The CDR3 loop spans 16 amino acids. J was trimmed by 5 bases and V by 5 bases; bases with no gene match: 11. The CDR3 nucleotides are TGTGCCAGCAGCCACCCGGGCGGGAGATTGACCGGGGAGCTGTTTTTT. Translating gives CASSHPGGRLTGELFF. Full variable domain (outside the CDR3, taken from reference TRBV11-2 and TRBJ2-2): EAGVAQSPRYKIIEKRQSVAFWCNPISGHATLYWYQQILGQGPKLLIQFQNNGVVDDSQLPKDRFSAERLKGVDSTLKIQPAKLEDSAVYLCASSHPGGRLTGELFFGEGSRLTVL.

The chain links TRBV2 to TRBJ1-2; 10 bases align to TRBD1. Trimming took 4 bases from V and 8 from J; bases not matched to a gene: 7. This CDR3 has 14 amino acids. The germline V gene encodes CDR1 SNHLY and CDR2 FYNNEI. CDR3 region: CASSADRGHGGYTF. CDR3 DNA sequence: TGTGCCAGCAGTGCAGACAGGGGGCATGGCGGCTACACCTTC.

The rearrangement uses TRBV27 and TRBJ2-3; the match to TRBD2 covers 13 bases. Germline CDR1 MNHEY, CDR2 SMNVEV (reference sequence). J lost 3 bases, V lost 8 bases, and 8 bases had no gene match. The CDR3 is 16 residues long. CDR3 sequence: CASGRTSGSGTDTQYF. The CDR3 nucleotides read TGTGCCAGCGGACGGACTAGCGGGAGTGGGACAGATACGCAGTATTTT.

The J gene is TRBJ2-7, the V gene TRBV7-2; D remains unclear. The CDR3 has 9 residues. CDR1 is SGHTA, CDR2 FQGNSA, per germline. V lost 8 bases to trimming and J lost 3 bases, with 2 bases between them. CDR3 sequence (DNA): TGTGCCAGCGGCTACGAGCAGTACTTC. It yields the protein CASGYEQYF.

The V gene is TRBV6-1, the J gene TRBJ1-5, with D unclear. Germline CDR1 MNHNS, CDR2 SASEGT. The CDR3 runs to 13 residues. V gave up 10 bases and J gave up 5 bases, with 15 bases separating them. CDR3 sequence (DNA): TGTGCCACCCGCGCCCAAACAGATCAGCCCCAGCATTTT. This translates into CATRAQTDQPQHF.

The chain is built from TRBV5-4 and TRBJ2-5, with TRBD2 as a possible D gene (5 bases). The CDR3 covers 16 residues. Trimming shortened V by 4 bases and J by 4 bases, and 20 bases separated the two germline ends. In germline, CDR1 is SGHNT, CDR2 YYREEE (reference sequence). DNA for the CDR3: TGTGCCAGCAGCACCTTAGCGCAGTGGGCTACAGAGACCCAGTACTTC. Protein: CASSTLAQWATETQYF.

The chain employs TRBV27 and TRBJ2-5; 9 bases fit TRBD2. The J call is doubtful: the DNA matches TRBJ2-7 better. Germline lookup yields CDR1 MNHEY and CDR2 SMNVEV (reference sequence). The CDR3 runs 18 residues. The CDR3 sequence is CASRRARGGRAVAREQYF. The CDR3 DNA reads as TGTGCCAGCAGACGGGCTCGTGGCGGGAGGGCCGTTGCTCGCGAGCAGTACTTC.

This clone appeared once. The V and J genes are TRBV18 and TRBJ2-7; D may correspond to TRBD1 or TRBD2 (5 bases each). CDR1 is KGHSH, CDR2 LQKENI, per germline. Trimming removed 0 bases at V and 2 bases at J, with 17 bases between. The CDR3 totals 17 residues. The CDR3 DNA follows: TGTGCCAGCTCACCACCGGGACGCCTGGGTCCCGCCTACGAGCAGTACTTC. It is translated as CASSPPGRLGPAYEQYF.

The chain joins TRBV5-1 to TRBJ2-7; perhaps TRBD1 as D (6 bases). Between the trimmed V and J ends, which lost 1 base and 2 bases, there was a span of 10 bases. Germline V lookup: CDR1 SGHRS, CDR2 YFSETQ. The CDR3 has 14 amino acids. The CDR3 loop is CASSLSGEAYEQYF. As DNA, the CDR3 is TGCGCCAGCAGCTTGTCAGGGGAAGCCTACGAGCAGTACTTC.

The rearrangement joins TRBV28 to TRBJ1-3; D ambiguous. The CDR3 totals 18 residues. V was pared by 0 bases and J by 0 bases, with 15 bases between. Germline CDR1 is MDHEN and CDR2 is SYDVKM. Written as DNA, the CDR3 is TGTGCCAGCAGTTTATGGAGGGAACCTCTGGGCTCTGGAAACACCATATATTTT. Translation: CASSLWREPLGSGNTIYF.

V is TRBV7-3 and J is TRBJ2-3, with a weak D call TRBD2 (5 bases). The CDR3 has 14 amino acids. Germline CDR1 SGHTA, CDR2 FQGTGA. The V and J ends lost 3 bases and 0 bases respectively, with 7 bases between them. The CDR3 DNA reads TGTGCCAGCAGCTTCCGGGGAAGCACAGATACGCAGTATTTT. Translation: CASSFRGSTDTQYF. Full variable domain (remainder filled in from reference TRBV7-3 and TRBJ2-3): GAGVSQTPSNKVTEKGKYVELRCDPISGHTALYWYRQSLGQGPEFLIYFQGTGAADDSGLPNDRFFAVRPEGSVSTLKIQRTERGDSAVYLCASSFRGSTDTQYFGPGTRLTVL.

V is TRBV19 and J is TRBJ2-7; possible D gene TRBD2, 6 bases. Per the germline V gene, CDR1 is LNHDA and CDR2 is SQIVND (reference sequence). The CDR3 covers 17 residues. Trimming took 3 bases from V and 4 from J, leaving 22 bases between them. The CDR3 is CASSISVGGARGYEQYF. The CDR3 coding sequence is TGTGCCAGTAGTATTTCGGTCGGAGGGGCGAGAGGATACGAGCAGTACTTC.

The chain employs TRBV2 and TRBJ2-7; either TRBD1 or TRBD2 may supply D (5 bases each). Germline CDR1 is SNHLY and CDR2 is FYNNEI. The CDR3 has 14 amino acids. Deletions cut 7 bases from V and 2 bases from J, with 15 bases between. The CDR3 sequence is CASNHEGFPYEQYF. CDR3 DNA: TGTGCCAGCAACCACGAGGGGTTCCCCTACGAGCAGTACTTC.